This T cell receptor (beta chain) came from a study of blood T cells in healthy people across ages (dated by TCRdb to the mid-2010s). Concerning the study at large: Template switching captured roughly one uniquely barcoded TCR beta cDNA molecule per two T cells in model experiments. Using deep sequencing normalized with unique cDNA molecular identifiers, the study measured how TCR beta repertoire diversity changes with age. Four age groups were formed from the donors: young (average roughly 15 years), middle-aged (roughly 38), aged (approximately 60) and long-lived (around 82). To avoid experimental bias, donors of different ages were distributed randomly across sequencing lanes. Two additional independent replicas of 1 million unique cDNA reads from the same blood draw were analyzed for two donors (one aged 18 to 30 and one aged 80 or older).

This clonotype was seen only once. It has no known antigen specificity. Per-base qualities were not stored, and no clone one base away is much larger. One read alone is weak evidence. The library was obtained by 5' RACE. The instrument was an Illumina HiSeq 2500. A second about 7 to 12 cycle PCR used a sample-barcoded 5' primer and a J-beta primer mix. Each TCR beta cDNA molecule received a unique molecular identifier from a template-switch 5' adaptor carrying 12 random nucleotides. At least 2.5 million CDR3-containing paired-end reads were obtained from each sample. The Mint cDNA synthesis kit, primed by a TRBC-specific oligonucleotide, was used to synthesize first-strand cDNA from all RNA. Following uracil-DNA glycosylase treatment, a first 18-cycle PCR with universal primers M1SS and BC2_uni_R was performed on all cDNA. The original pipeline was this. For normalization, 1 million high-quality reads, each with a distinct molecular identifier, were randomly selected from each sample. Reads with shared molecular identifiers were discarded instead of being binned into consensus sequences. MiTCR, set to a Q25 quality threshold and the strictest error-elimination algorithm, was used for CDR3 identification, clonotype clustering and error correction. A nonparametric unseen species model with Euler transformation was used to estimate lower-bound total TCR beta diversity. The public sequencing data were trimmed at Q25 with fastp and processed into clonotypes with MiXCR by TCRdb, which kept only in-frame beta chains. Entries are consolidated by CDR3 protein sequence, retaining the most common genes and DNA. V and J calls and clone size were set by TCRdb, not the authors. This sample gives approximately 670,000 distinct CDR3 sequences in total; 40% to 45% of them show up just once. Jointly, the top ten make up 30% of the sample.

Here is what the overall study found, with its caveats: Since profiling was done on bulk unsorted PBMCs, naive and antigen-experienced compartments could not be conclusively compared. Estimates of total diversity based on one million sequenced T cells were considered lower bounds and underestimates. The percentage of naive T cells measured by flow cytometry correlated strongly with observed TCR beta diversity. Because the CMV infection status of the donors was unknown, age-related changes in expanded clonotypes may potentially have been confounded. Compared with the aged group, the long-lived group had more naive CD4+ T cells, fewer expanded clones and increased TCR diversity, suggesting age selection. Observed TCR beta diversity per million T cells fell roughly linearly with age, and a significant reduction was already apparent by age roughly 41.

Systemically healthy Caucasian individuals from Russia, roughly 40 in total and aged about 6 to 100 years, were included as donors. Around 10 milliliters of peripheral blood were drawn from each donor into EDTA-treated Vacutainer tubes. Ficoll-Paque density-gradient centrifugation was used to isolate PBMCs, with at least 6 million obtained per sample. Trizol reagent was used to extract total RNA from the PBMCs, yielding at least 6 micrograms per sample. Naive CD45RAhigh/CD27high T cell percentages were measured by flow cytometry on a PBMC aliquot from every donor. The cysteine opens and the phenylalanine closes a CDR3 of 15 amino acids. CDR3 DNA only is kept here, 45 bases in frame from base 1. A distance of 16 bases separates the germline ends of V and J, which lose 3 bases and 7 bases respectively.

The source is an older man in good health. This sequence uses TRBV12-3 or TRBV12-4 and TRBJ1-5, with TRBD1 tentatively as D gene (5 bases match). Source material: blood. The DNA reads as follows: TGTGCCAGCAGTTTTTATGCGGGGGACGGGCAGCCCCAGCATTTT. This encodes CASSFYAGDGQPQHF.